This T cell receptor beta chain was profiled in a study of early T cells in non-severe SARS-CoV-2 infection. Background on the study: Sequenced material consisted of bulk RNA (from unsorted whole blood), and chains were unpaired.

This clonotype showed up just a few times. The CDR3 loop spans 15 amino acids. Germline V gene data show CDR1 as SGHRS and CDR2 as YFSETQ. With 4 bases removed from V and 3 bases from J, the gap between germline ends came to 13 bases. Each CDR3 protein gets one entry after TCRdb re-called the 5' RACE reads with MiXCR. The sample contains about 76,000 distinct CDR3 sequences, about 11% of which appear only once. The clonotype comes from an adult who was a healthcare worker with PCR-confirmed SARS-CoV-2 infection or an uninfected control (not recorded which). Input material: whole blood. The chain has TRBV5-1 and TRBJ2-2; D is unresolved. The CDR3 nucleotides read TGCGCCAGCAGCACCGGGCACGGCGACACCGGGGAGCTGTTTTTT. It codes for CASSTGHGDTGELFF. The full variable domain, rest sourced from reference TRBV5-1 and TRBJ2-2, is KAGVTQTPRYLIKTRGQQVTLSCSPISGHRSVSWYQQTPGQGLQFLFEYFSETQRNKGNFPGRFSGRQFSNSRSEMNVSTLELGDSALYLCASSTGHGDTGELFFGEGSRLTVL.